This TCR beta chain was sequenced for a study of cytomegalovirus exposure and HLA in healthy donors. About this clone itself: The antigen is not known.

Study outcomes and limitations: Among CMV-associated TCR beta chains, most appeared HLA-restricted in a later analysis. Reportedly, HLA-A and HLA-B alleles of most subjects were accurately predicted from TCR beta. Likely technical artifact: a cluster of highly shared sequence variants.

J lost 5 bases, V lost 5 bases, and 10 bases had no gene match. The germline V gene encodes CDR1 MNHEY and CDR2 SMNVEV (reference sequence). This CDR3 comprises 17 residues. Vbeta (60) and Jbeta (13) primers were used in the PCR. Method: immunoSEQ multiplex PCR; TCRdb's copy keeps in-frame clones and lacks some. Found here are roughly 160,000 clones, approximately 79% of them singletons; the top ten hold roughly an eighth. The rearrangement links TRBV27 to TRBJ2-3; 13 bases agree with TRBD2. Sequenced sample: PBMCs. The TCR comes from a man over 45 in good health and CMV-seropositive. The CDR3 nucleotides read TGTGCCAGCAGTCTTCCGGGACTAGCGGGGATTCAAGATACGCAGTATTTT. Protein product: CASSLPGLAGIQDTQYF.